Shown below are 25 T cell receptor beta chains from a single sample sequenced in a study of T cells in Graves' hyperthyroidism and ophthalmopathy. The CDR3 regions of TCR beta were amplified from RNA transcripts. TCR CDR3 regions were first amplified by RT-PCR with HTBI primers. TCRdb analysed the multiplex PCR reads with MiXCR anew, one entry per CDR3 protein. The repertoire holds hundreds of thousands of distinct CDR3 sequences, with approximately 25% as singletons. The specimen was blood. Receptors originate from a woman in her thirties with Graves' ophthalmopathy.

The rearrangement links TRBV30 to TRBJ1-1; 9 bases are shared with TRBD1. The length of the CDR3 is 15 residues. J lost 1 base, V lost 2 bases, and 5 bases had no gene match. Germline-derived CDR1 and CDR2 are GTSNPN and SVGIG (reference sequence). The CDR3 protein is CAWSRGQGPNTEAFF. CDR3 in DNA: TGTGCCTGGAGTCGAGGACAGGGGCCGAACACTGAAGCTTTCTTT.

The chain recombines TRBV2 with TRBJ1-5, with TRBD1 matching 10 bases. CDR3 size: 14 residues. From germline, CDR1 is SNHLY and CDR2 FYNNEI. Trimming removed 7 bases from V and 2 bases from J; junction bases left unmatched: 2. CDR3 residues: CASMGQGRNQPQHF. The CDR3 DNA is TGTGCCAGCATGGGACAGGGGCGCAATCAGCCCCAGCATTTT.

This clonotype appeared many times. CDR3 nucleotides: TGTGCCACCAGCGAGGGACATGTGGACGAGCAGTACTTC. Encoded protein: CATSEGHVDEQYF. The chain links TRBV15 to TRBJ2-7; a weak D match, TRBD1 (6 bases). V was pared by 5 bases and J by 5 bases, with 13 bases between. The CDR3 has 13 residues. CDR1 and CDR2 from the germline V gene are LNHNV and YYDKDF (reference sequence).

This clonotype was counted many times. The V call is TRBV4-3, the J call TRBJ1-2, with 7 bases lining up with TRBD1. Looked up from germline, CDR1 is LGHNA and CDR2 is YSLEER. CDR3 size: 14 residues. The V gene end was trimmed by 3 bases and the J gene end by 5 bases; junction bases not matched to a gene: 6. This chain's CDR3 is CASSHGRGLYGYTF. The CDR3 DNA follows: TGCGCCAGCAGCCATGGAAGGGGGCTTTATGGCTACACCTTC.

Worth noting for this clonotype: This may come from a read error, since a much larger clone is one base off. The rearrangement joins TRBV20-1 to TRBJ1-5, with no clear D. Deletions cut 7 bases from V and 3 bases from J, with 16 bases between. The CDR3 is 14 amino acids. CDR1 is DFQATT and CDR2 is SNEGSKA in the germline V gene (reference sequence). CDR3 amino acids: CSVSPPGHNQPQHF. Written as DNA, the CDR3 is TGCAGTGTGTCCCCCCCTGGGCACAATCAGCCCCAGCATTTT.

This clonotype was seen ten or more times. The CDR3 loop is CSARDLGGSGNQPQHF. DNA for the CDR3: TGCAGTGCTAGAGATTTGGGGGGTTCGGGCAATCAGCCCCAGCATTTT. The chain is built from TRBV20-1 and TRBJ1-5; maybe TRBD1 (5 bases). The CDR3 sequence is 16 residues long. Germline loops: CDR1 DFQATT, CDR2 SNEGSKA (reference sequence). Deletions cut 0 bases from V and 2 bases from J, with 14 bases between.

The V and J genes are TRBV18 and TRBJ2-5; TRBD1 matches 11 bases. The CDR3 extends over 16 amino acids. Trimming removed 4 bases from V and 5 bases from J; junction bases left unmatched: 9. CDR1 is KGHSH and CDR2 is LQKENI in the germline V gene. CDR3 sequence reads: CASSLGTGGLLETQYF. In DNA, the CDR3 is TGTGCCAGCTCACTGGGGACAGGGGGACTGTTGGAGACCCAGTACTTC. Full variable domain (missing parts from reference TRBV18 and TRBJ2-5): NAGVMQNPRHLVRRRGQEARLRCSPMKGHSHVYWYRQLPEEGLKFMVYLQKENIIDESGMPKERFSAEFPKEGPSILRIQQVVRGDSAAYFCASSLGTGGLLETQYFGPGTRLLVL.

Concerning this clonotype: A read error may account for a junction end that differs from germline. CDR3 sequence (DNA): TGTGCCAGCAGTTATAGATGGGACCGCCCGAACACTGAGGCTTGCTTT. Its translation is CASSYRWDRPNTEACF. The rearrangement uses TRBV6-5 and TRBJ1-1, with D possibly TRBD1 on 5 matching bases. Germline-derived CDR1 and CDR2 are MNHEY and SVGAGI. CDR3 length: 16 residues.

This clonotype was observed at least ten times. CDR3 sequence: CASREQGQGVHEQYF. The DNA of the CDR3 is TGTGCCAGCAGGGAGCAGGGACAGGGGGTCCACGAGCAGTACTTC. This chain joins TRBV6-1 and TRBJ2-7, with 11 bases lining up with TRBD1. The CDR3 is 15 residues long. Germline CDR1 reads MNHNS; CDR2 reads SASEGT. V shed 6 bases and J 5 bases; nucleotides not matched to a gene: 9.

The chain uses TRBV20-1 and TRBJ2-1; D remains ambiguous. This CDR3 has 12 amino acids. The germline V gene encodes CDR1 DFQATT and CDR2 SNEGSKA (reference sequence). The V end lost 0 bases, the J end lost 10 bases, and 10 bases lay between the germline ends. CDR3 bases: TGCAGTGCTAGAGATTTGGTAGGAGAGCAGTTCTTC. Translated: CSARDLVGEQFF.

This clonotype was counted at least ten times. The V and J genes are TRBV19 and TRBJ1-5; 7 nucleotides align to TRBD1. This CDR3 spans 15 amino acids. From germline, CDR1 is LNHDA and CDR2 SQIVND (reference sequence). Unmatched junction bases numbered 4, after V lost 3 bases and J lost 2 bases. For the CDR3, the DNA is TGTGCCAGTAGTATGAGAGGGGGCGGCAATCAGCCCCAGCATTTT. It specifies CASSMRGGGNQPQHF.

This chain links TRBV19 with TRBJ1-2; D is ambiguous. The CDR3 is 15 residues long. Deletions cut 1 base from V and 7 bases from J, with 16 bases between. Germline V CDR1 and CDR2: LNHDA, SQIVND (reference sequence). The CDR3 nucleotides read TGTGCCAGTAGTATAGGCTTAGGCAGCTCGGCTGGCTACACCTTC. It encodes CASSIGLGSSAGYTF.

The sample holds many counts of this clonotype. The gene calls are TRBV19 and TRBJ2-4, with unresolved D. V was cut by 5 bases and J by 4 bases, with 12 bases left in between. CDR3 length equals 14 residues. The germline V gene encodes CDR1 LNHDA and CDR2 SQIVND (reference sequence). The CDR3 spells CASSPPDLKNIQYF. The CDR3 nucleotides are TGTGCCAGTAGTCCCCCGGACCTGAAAAACATTCAGTACTTC. The variable domain in full, with the rest retrieved from reference TRBV19 and TRBJ2-4, is DGGITQSPKYLFRKEGQNVTLSCEQNLNHDAMYWYRQDPGQGLRLIYYSQIVNDFQKGDIAEGYSVSREKKESFPLTVTSAQKNPTAFYLCASSPPDLKNIQYFGAGTRLSVL.

This clonotype was recorded at least ten times. The V call is TRBV19, the J call TRBJ1-1; TRBD1 aligns across 8 bases. Germline V gene lookup returns CDR1 LNHDA and CDR2 SQIVND (reference sequence). CDR3 size: 16 residues. V lost 3 bases and J lost 1; bases outside the gene matches: 7. The CDR3 bases are TGTGCCAGTAGTATGGCCCTTGGACAGGGGAACACTGAAGCTTTCTTT. Translation gives CASSMALGQGNTEAFF.

This clonotype occurred many times. The chain couples TRBV7-9 to TRBJ2-7; 9 positions match TRBD1. The CDR3 consists of 15 residues. J gave up 1 base and V 5 bases, and 6 bases lay outside the gene matches. Germline lookup yields CDR1 SEHNR and CDR2 FQNEAQ (reference sequence). The CDR3 protein is CASSQGQGISYEQYF. In DNA, the CDR3 is TGTGCCAGCAGCCAAGGACAGGGGATATCCTACGAGCAGTACTTC.

The J gene is TRBJ1-2, the V gene TRBV4-1; D might be TRBD1 (5 bases). Germline-derived CDR1 and CDR2 are MGHRA and YSYEKL. Trimming took 0 bases from V and 3 from J, leaving 11 bases between them. CDR3 size: 15 residues. The CDR3 region is CASSQESQGYYGYTF. DNA of the CDR3: TGCGCCAGCAGCCAAGAGTCCCAGGGTTACTATGGCTACACCTTC.

V is TRBV19 and J is TRBJ1-5, with TRBD1 matching over 9 bases. This CDR3 is built from 17 residues. In germline, CDR1 is LNHDA, CDR2 SQIVND (reference sequence). Trimming at V came to 3 bases and at J to 5 bases, leaving 11 bases not matched to a gene. In DNA, the CDR3 is TGTGCCAGTAGTATTTGGTTGGCGGGACAGGGATATCAGCCCCAGCATTTT. This encodes CASSIWLAGQGYQPQHF.

This clonotype has a handful of counts. This may arise from a read error, as a much more abundant clone is one base away. J is TRBJ2-7 and V is TRBV6-1, with D possibly called TRBD1 or TRBD2 (6 bases each). The CDR3 is 15 amino acids. From germline, CDR1 is MNHNS and CDR2 SASEGT. The CDR3 region is CAGSLDGRGTYEQYF. CDR3 DNA: TGTGCCGGCAGCCTCGACGGACGGGGGACATACGAGCAGTACTTC.

This clonotype was seen ten or more times. This could be a read error, since a much larger clone is one nucleotide away. The chain joins TRBV24-1 to TRBJ1-2, with unresolved D. Trimming took off 3 bases at V and 7 bases at J, with 5 bases between the two ends. This CDR3 region has 11 residues. Looked up from germline, CDR1 is KGHDR and CDR2 is SFDVKD. CDR3 sequence reads: CATSDPCGYTF. In DNA, the CDR3 is TGTGCCACCAGTGATCCCTGTGGCTACACCTTC.

This clonotype was observed a single time. The junction departs from the called germline gene at one end, perhaps through a read error. This chain links TRBV2 with TRBJ2-2; D tentatively fits TRBD1 or TRBD2 (5 bases each). The V gene's germline CDR1 is SNHLY and CDR2 FYNNEI. The CDR3 sequence is 13 residues long. CDR3 bases: TGTGCCAGCATGCAGGGAAAGACCGGGGAGCTGTTGTTT. Translated, it gives CASMQGKTGELLF.

The J gene is TRBJ1-1, the V gene TRBV6-1; possibly TRBD1 for D (6 bases). In germline, CDR1 is MNHNS, CDR2 SASEGT. V lost 6 bases and J 1 base, leaving 15 bases between the germline ends. The CDR3 is 15 amino acids. The CDR3 coding sequence is TGTGCCAGCAGACAACAGGGTGCTGGGAACACTGAAGCTTTCTTT. Translating gives CASRQQGAGNTEAFF.

In its sample, this clonotype was seen many times. A much larger clone lies a single base off, so this may be a read error. This chain uses TRBV6-5 with TRBJ1-2, with TRBD1 matching 7 bases. This CDR3 is built from 15 residues. Germline V lookup: CDR1 MNHEY, CDR2 SVGAGI. The CDR3 sequence is CAGSSPAQTGTGYTF. The CDR3 region has the DNA TGTGCCGGCAGTTCCCCCGCCCAGACAGGGACTGGCTACACCTTC.

This clonotype was counted many times. The gene calls are TRBV19 and TRBJ1-5, with D possibly matching TRBD1 (5 bases). This CDR3 is built from 15 residues. Germline V gives CDR1 LNHDA, CDR2 SQIVND (reference sequence). V gave up 2 bases and J gave up 1 base, with 9 bases separating them. This chain's CDR3 is CASSIKGSSNQPQHF. CDR3 sequence (DNA): TGTGCCAGTAGTATAAAGGGGTCAAGCAATCAGCCCCAGCATTTT.

This clonotype was seen many times. The conserved phenylalanine or tryptophan normally closing the CDR3 is absent here, so this likely arose from a read error. The chain joins TRBV15 to TRBJ2-2; TRBD1 agrees at 8 bases. V shed 10 bases, J shed 4 bases, and the junction held 8 bases outside the gene matches. Germline CDR1 LNHNV, CDR2 YYDKDF (reference sequence). The CDR3 loop spans 14 amino acids. The CDR3 DNA sequence: TGTGCCATCAGGACAGGGTTGAGCACCGGGGAGCTGTTTTAT. Its translation: CAIRTGLSTGELFY.

J is TRBJ1-1 and V is TRBV6-2 or TRBV6-3; TRBD1 is a possible D gene (6 bases). The V gene's germline CDR1 is MNHEY and CDR2 SVGEGT. The CDR3 has 18 amino acids. The V gene lost 2 bases and the J gene lost 0 bases, with 19 bases spanning the gap. This chain's CDR3 is CASSYRIIFGGLNTEAFF. DNA of the CDR3: TGTGCCAGCAGTTACCGCATAATTTTTGGGGGGCTGAACACTGAAGCTTTCTTT.